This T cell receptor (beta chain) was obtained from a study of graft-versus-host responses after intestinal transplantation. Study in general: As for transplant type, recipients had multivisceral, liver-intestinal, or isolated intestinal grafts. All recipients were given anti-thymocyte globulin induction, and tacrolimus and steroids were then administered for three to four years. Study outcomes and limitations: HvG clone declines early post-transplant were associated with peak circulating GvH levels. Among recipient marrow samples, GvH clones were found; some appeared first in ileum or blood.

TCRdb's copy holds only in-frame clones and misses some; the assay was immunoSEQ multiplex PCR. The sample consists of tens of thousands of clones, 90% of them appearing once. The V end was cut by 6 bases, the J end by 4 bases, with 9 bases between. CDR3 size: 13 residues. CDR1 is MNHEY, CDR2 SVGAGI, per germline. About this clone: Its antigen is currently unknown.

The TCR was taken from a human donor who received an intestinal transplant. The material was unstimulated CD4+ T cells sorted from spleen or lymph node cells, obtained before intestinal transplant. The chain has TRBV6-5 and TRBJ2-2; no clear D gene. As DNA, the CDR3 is TGTGCCAGCAGACTCCACAGCACCGGGGAGCTGTTTTTT. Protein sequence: CASRLHSTGELFF.